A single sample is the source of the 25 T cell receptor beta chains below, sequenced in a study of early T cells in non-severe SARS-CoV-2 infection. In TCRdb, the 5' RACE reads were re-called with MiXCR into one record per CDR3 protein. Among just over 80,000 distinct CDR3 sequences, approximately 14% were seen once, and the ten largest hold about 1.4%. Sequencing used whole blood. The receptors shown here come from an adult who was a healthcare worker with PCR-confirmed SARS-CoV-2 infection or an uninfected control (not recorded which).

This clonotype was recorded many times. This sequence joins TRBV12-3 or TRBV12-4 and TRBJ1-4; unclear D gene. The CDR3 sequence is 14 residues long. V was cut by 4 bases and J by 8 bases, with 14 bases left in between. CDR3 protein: CASSSGLGNEKLFF. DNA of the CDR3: TGTGCCAGCAGTTCCGGACTGGGGAACGAAAAACTGTTTTTT.

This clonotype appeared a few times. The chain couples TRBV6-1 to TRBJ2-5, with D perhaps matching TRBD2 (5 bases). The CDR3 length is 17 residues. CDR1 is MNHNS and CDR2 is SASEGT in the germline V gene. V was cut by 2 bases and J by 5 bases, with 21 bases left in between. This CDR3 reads CASSERWARWPGETQYF. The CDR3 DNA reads TGTGCCAGCAGTGAACGATGGGCTAGATGGCCGGGGGAGACCCAGTACTTC.

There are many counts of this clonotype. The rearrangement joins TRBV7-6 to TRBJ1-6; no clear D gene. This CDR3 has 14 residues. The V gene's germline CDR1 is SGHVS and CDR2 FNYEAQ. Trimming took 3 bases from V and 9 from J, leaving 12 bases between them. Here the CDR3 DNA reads TGTGCCAGCAGCTTGGGAGGGTTGAGTTCACCCCTCCACTTT. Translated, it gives CASSLGGLSSPLHF.

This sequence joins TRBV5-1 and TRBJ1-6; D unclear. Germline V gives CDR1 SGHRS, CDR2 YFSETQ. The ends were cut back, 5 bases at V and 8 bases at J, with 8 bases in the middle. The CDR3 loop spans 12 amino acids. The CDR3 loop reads CASRFSHSPLHF. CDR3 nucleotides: TGCGCCAGCAGATTTTCGCATTCACCCCTCCACTTT.

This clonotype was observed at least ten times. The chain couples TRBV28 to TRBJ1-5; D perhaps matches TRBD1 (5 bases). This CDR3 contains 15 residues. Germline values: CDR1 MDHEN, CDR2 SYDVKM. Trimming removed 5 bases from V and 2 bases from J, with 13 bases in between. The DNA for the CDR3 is TGTGCCAGCAGTCCCGCCGGGGGTGGCAATCAGCCCCAGCATTTT. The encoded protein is CASSPAGGGNQPQHF.

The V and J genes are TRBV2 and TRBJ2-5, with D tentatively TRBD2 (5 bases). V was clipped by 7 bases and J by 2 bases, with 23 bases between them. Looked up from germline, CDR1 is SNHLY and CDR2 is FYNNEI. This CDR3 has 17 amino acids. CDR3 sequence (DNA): TGTGCCAGCAAGGCGGGCCCGACTTGGGCCCCTCAAGAGACCCAGTACTTC. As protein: CASKAGPTWAPQETQYF.

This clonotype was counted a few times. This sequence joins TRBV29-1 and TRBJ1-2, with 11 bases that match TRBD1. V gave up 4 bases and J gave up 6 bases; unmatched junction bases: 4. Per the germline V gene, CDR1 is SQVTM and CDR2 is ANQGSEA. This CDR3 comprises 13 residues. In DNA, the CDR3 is TGCAGCGTTGGGGACAGGGGGTTAGATGGCTACACCTTC. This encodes CSVGDRGLDGYTF.

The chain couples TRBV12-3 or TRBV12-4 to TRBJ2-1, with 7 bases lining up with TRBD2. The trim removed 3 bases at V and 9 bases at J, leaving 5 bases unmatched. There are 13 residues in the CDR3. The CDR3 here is CASSFSPGGEQFF. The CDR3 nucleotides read TGTGCCAGCAGTTTCAGCCCGGGAGGTGAGCAGTTCTTC.

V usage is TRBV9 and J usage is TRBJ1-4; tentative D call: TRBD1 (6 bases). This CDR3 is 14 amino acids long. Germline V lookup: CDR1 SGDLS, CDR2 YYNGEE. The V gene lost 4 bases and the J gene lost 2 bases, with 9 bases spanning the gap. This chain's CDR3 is CASSSGVTNEKLFF. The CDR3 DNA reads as TGTGCCAGCAGCTCAGGGGTTACTAATGAAAAACTGTTTTTT.

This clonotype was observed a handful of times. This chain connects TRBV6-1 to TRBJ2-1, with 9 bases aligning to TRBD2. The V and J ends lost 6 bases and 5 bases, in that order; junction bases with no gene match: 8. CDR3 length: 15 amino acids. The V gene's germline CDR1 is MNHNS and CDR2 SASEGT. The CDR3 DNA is TGTGCCAGCAGCAGGACGGCGGGGGGGGACAATGAGCAGTTCTTC. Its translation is CASSRTAGGDNEQFF.

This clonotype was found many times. CDR3: CASSLWDIQGDTDTQYF. The CDR3 DNA reads as TGCGCCAGCAGCCTATGGGACATCCAGGGGGACACAGATACGCAGTATTTT. The rearrangement uses TRBV5-1 and TRBJ2-3; TRBD1 matches at 7 bases. J was trimmed by 2 bases and V by 4 bases; bases with no gene match: 13. CDR3 length equals 17 residues. Per germline, CDR1 SGHRS and CDR2 YFSETQ.

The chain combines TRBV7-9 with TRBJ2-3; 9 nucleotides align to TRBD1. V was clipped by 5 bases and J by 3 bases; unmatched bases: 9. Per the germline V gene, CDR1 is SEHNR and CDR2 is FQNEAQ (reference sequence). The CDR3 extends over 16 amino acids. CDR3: CASSGGTDRGTDTQYF. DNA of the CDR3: TGTGCCAGCAGCGGGGGTACCGACAGGGGGACAGATACGCAGTATTTT. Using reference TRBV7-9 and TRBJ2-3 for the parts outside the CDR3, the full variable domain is DTGVSQNPRHKITKRGQNVTFRCDPISEHNRLYWYRQTLGQGPEFLTYFQNEAQLEKSRLLSDRFSAERPKGSFSTLEIQRTEQGDSAMYLCASSGGTDRGTDTQYFGPGTRLTVL.

The CDR3 DNA reads TGTGCCAGCAGTTCGCTCGGCGAGAGACGGGACACCATATATTTT. Translation gives CASSSLGERRDTIYF. This chain joins TRBV28 and TRBJ1-3; D gene ambiguous. Germline values: CDR1 MDHEN, CDR2 SYDVKM. V shed 4 bases and J shed 8 bases, with 18 bases lying between them. The CDR3 covers 15 residues. Using reference TRBV28 and TRBJ1-3 for the parts outside the CDR3, the full variable domain is DVKVTQSSRYLVKRTGEKVFLECVQDMDHENMFWYRQDPGLGLRLIYFSYDVKMKEKGDIPEGYSVSREKKERFSLILESASTNQTSMYLCASSSLGERRDTIYFGEGSWLTVV.

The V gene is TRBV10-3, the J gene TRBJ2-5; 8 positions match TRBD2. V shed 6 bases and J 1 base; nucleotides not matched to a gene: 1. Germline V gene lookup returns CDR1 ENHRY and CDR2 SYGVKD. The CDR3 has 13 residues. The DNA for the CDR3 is TGTGCCATCAGCGGGGGGGTCCAAGAGACCCAGTACTTC. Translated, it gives CAISGGVQETQYF.

The CDR3 sequence is CASSPDGINQPQHF. As DNA, the CDR3 is TGTGCCAGCAGCCCCGACGGGATTAATCAGCCCCAGCATTTT. This chain links TRBV2 with TRBJ1-5; D is undetermined. Trimming shortened V by 6 bases and J by 4 bases, and 13 bases separated the two germline ends. The CDR3 is 14 amino acids. Germline lookup yields CDR1 SNHLY and CDR2 FYNNEI.

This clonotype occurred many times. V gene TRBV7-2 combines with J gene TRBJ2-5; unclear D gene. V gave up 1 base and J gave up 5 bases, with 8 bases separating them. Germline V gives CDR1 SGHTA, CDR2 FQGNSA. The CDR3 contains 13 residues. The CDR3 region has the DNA TGTGCCAGCAGCTTAGAACTAATGGAGACCCAGTACTTC. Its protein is CASSLELMETQYF. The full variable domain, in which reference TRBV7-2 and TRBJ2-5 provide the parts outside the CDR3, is GAGVSQSPSNKVTEKGKDVELRCDPISGHTALYWYRQSLGQGLEFLIYFQGNSAPDKSGLPSDRFSAERTGGSVSTLTIQRTQQEDSAVYLCASSLELMETQYFGPGTRLLVL.

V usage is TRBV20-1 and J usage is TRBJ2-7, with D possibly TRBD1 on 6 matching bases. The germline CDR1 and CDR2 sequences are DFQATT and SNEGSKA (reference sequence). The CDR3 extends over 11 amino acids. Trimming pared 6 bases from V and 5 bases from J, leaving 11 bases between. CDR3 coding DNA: TGCAGTGCACAGGGAGTCCACGAGCAGTACTTC. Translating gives CSAQGVHEQYF.

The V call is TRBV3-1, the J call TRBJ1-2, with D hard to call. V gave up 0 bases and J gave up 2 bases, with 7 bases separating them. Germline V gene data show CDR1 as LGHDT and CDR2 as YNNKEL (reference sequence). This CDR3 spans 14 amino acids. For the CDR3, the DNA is TGTGCCAGCAGCCAAGATCCCCAGAACTATGGCTACACCTTC. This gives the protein CASSQDPQNYGYTF.

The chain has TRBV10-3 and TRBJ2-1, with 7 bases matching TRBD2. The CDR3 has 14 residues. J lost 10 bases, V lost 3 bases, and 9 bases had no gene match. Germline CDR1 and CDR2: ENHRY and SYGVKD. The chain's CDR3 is CAISDVREGREQFF. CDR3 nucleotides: TGTGCCATCAGTGACGTCAGGGAGGGAAGGGAGCAGTTCTTC.

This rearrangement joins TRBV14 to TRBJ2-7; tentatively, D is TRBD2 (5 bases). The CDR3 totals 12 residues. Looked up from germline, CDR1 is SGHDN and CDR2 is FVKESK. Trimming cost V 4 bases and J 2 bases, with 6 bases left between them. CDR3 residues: CASSRTAYEQYF. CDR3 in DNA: TGTGCCAGCAGCCGGACTGCCTACGAGCAGTACTTC.

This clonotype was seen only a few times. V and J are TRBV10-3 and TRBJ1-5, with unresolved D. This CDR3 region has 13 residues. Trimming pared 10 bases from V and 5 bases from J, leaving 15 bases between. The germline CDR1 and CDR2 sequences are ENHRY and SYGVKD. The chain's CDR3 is CATAIGWDQPQHF. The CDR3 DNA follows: TGTGCCACCGCTATAGGATGGGATCAGCCCCAGCATTTT.

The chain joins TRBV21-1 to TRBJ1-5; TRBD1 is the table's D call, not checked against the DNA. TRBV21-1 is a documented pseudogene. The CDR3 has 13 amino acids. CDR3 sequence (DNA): TGTGCCAGCAGCAGTTACAGGGGACAGCCCCAGCATTTT. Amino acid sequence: CASSSYRGQPQHF.

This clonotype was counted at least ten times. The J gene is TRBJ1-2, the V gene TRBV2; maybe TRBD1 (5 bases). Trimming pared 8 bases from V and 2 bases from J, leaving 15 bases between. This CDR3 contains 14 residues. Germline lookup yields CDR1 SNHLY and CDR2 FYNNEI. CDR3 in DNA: TGTGCCAGCTTTACCGGGACGGCGAACTATGGCTACACCTTC. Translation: CASFTGTANYGYTF.

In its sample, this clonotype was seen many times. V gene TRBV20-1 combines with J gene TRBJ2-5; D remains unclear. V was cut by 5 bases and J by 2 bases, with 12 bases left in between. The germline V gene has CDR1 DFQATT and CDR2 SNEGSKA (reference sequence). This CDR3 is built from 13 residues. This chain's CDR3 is CSAPDRVQETQYF. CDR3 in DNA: TGCAGTGCTCCCGACCGGGTGCAAGAGACCCAGTACTTC.

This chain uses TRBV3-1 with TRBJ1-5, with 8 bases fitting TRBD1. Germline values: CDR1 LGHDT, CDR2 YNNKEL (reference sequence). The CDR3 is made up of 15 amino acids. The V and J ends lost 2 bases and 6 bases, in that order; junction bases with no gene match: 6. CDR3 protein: CASSQLGTGGQPQHF. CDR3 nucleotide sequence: TGTGCCAGCAGCCAACTAGGGACAGGAGGTCAGCCCCAGCATTTT.